This T cell receptor beta chain was found in a study of T-cell memory formation after mild COVID-19. TCRdb re-derived calls from the 5' RACE reads in MiXCR, one entry per CDR3 protein. The sample holds 150,000 to 200,000 distinct CDR3 sequences, over 20% seen once. Per germline, CDR1 SGHDT and CDR2 YYEEEE. CDR3 size: 14 residues. V was clipped by 2 bases and J by 7 bases; unmatched bases: 6. This clonotype came up a few times. This sequence was found in an adult woman who had mild COVID-19 (a few samples of this study predate the infection). Cell type and time point are not known. The sequenced material came from PBMCs or a T cell subset sorted from them (not recorded which). The chain uses TRBV5-6 and TRBJ2-7; TRBD2 agrees at 10 bases. Here the CDR3 reads CASSFLAGEGEQYF. DNA of the CDR3: TGTGCCAGCAGCTTCCTAGCGGGAGAAGGGGAGCAGTACTTC.